What follows are 18 T cell receptor beta chains derived from one specimen sequenced in a study of cytomegalovirus exposure and HLA in healthy donors (TCRdb year 2017). Library preparation employed the immunoSEQ multiplex PCR assay. A mixture of 60 forward primers for TCR Vbeta segments and 13 reverse primers for TCR Jbeta segments was used in the multiplex PCR. TCRdb holds this immuneACCESS table with in-frame rearrangements only. Some clones are missing; in checked studies, unresolved V genes explain under half, and the rest has no known cause. This sample lists about 98,000 clones; over 65% were detected once. Under 2% of the sample is in the top ten clones. The sequencing sample was made of PBMCs. The receptors shown here come from a male donor in good health and CMV-seronegative.

DNA of the CDR3: TGTGCCAGCAGGCTCAGACAGGGAAGGGCCAAAAACATTCAGTACTTC. Its protein product is CASRLRQGRAKNIQYF. The V call is TRBV28, the J call TRBJ2-4; 7 nucleotides align to TRBD1. The CDR3 is 16 residues long. V lost 6 bases, J lost 1 base, and 9 bases stayed unmatched. CDR1 and CDR2 (germline): MDHEN, SYDVKM. Full variable domain (missing parts from reference TRBV28 and TRBJ2-4): DVKVTQSSRYLVKRTGEKVFLECVQDMDHENMFWYRQDPGLGLRLIYFSYDVKMKEKGDIPEGYSVSREKKERFSLILESASTNQTSMYLCASRLRQGRAKNIQYFGAGTRLSVL.

This chain uses TRBV7-8 with TRBJ2-5, with TRBD2 matching over 13 bases. CDR3 length equals 17 residues. The ends lost 5 bases at V and 4 bases at J; junction bases unmatched: 10. Germline V gene lookup returns CDR1 SGHVS and CDR2 FQNEAQ. CDR3 amino acids: CASSPLWTSGRGETQYF. CDR3 DNA sequence: TGTGCCAGCAGCCCCCTCTGGACTAGCGGGAGAGGAGAGACCCAGTACTTC.

Note on this clone: At one boundary the junction diverges from the germline segment, which might be a read error. The genes are TRBV7-7 and TRBJ2-5, with 7 positions matching TRBD1. This CDR3 has 15 amino acids. Germline V gives CDR1 SSHAT, CDR2 FNYEAQ (reference sequence). Written as DNA, the CDR3 is TGTGCTAGCAGCTTAGACCTTGACAGGGAAGAGACCCAGTACTTC. Its protein is CASSLDLDREETQYF.

The rearrangement links TRBV28 to TRBJ1-1, with TRBD1 identical over 12 bases. Germline assignment: CDR1 MDHEN and CDR2 SYDVKM. V shed 10 bases and J 6 bases; nucleotides not matched to a gene: 15. The CDR3 length is 16 residues. The CDR3 nucleotides read TGTGCCACAGGGCTCCCGGGACAGGGGGCGAGGGCTGAAGCTTTCTTT. Residues: CATGLPGQGARAEAFF.

This clone was detected only once. V usage is TRBV11-1 and J usage is TRBJ2-3, with 11 nucleotides matching TRBD2. This CDR3 is 19 amino acids long. Per the germline V gene, CDR1 is SGHAT and CDR2 is FQDESV (reference sequence). Trimming cost V 5 bases and J 2 bases; bases outside gene matches: 15. CDR3 residues: CASSRFIEIAGGITDTQYF. The DNA for the CDR3 is TGTGCCAGCAGCCGATTCATAGAAATAGCGGGAGGGATCACAGATACGCAGTATTTT.

The chain links TRBV4-1 to TRBJ1-5, with D possibly being TRBD1 (6 bases). The CDR3 is 18 amino acids. V dropped 1 base and J dropped 3 bases, with 19 bases sitting between them. Germline CDR1 MGHRA, CDR2 YSYEKL. The CDR3 DNA is TGCGCCAGCAGCCAAGGGGGCGGACAGTCAATAAACAATCAGCCCCAGCATTTT. Encoded protein: CASSQGGGQSINNQPQHF.

This clone has just a few counts. The rearrangement uses TRBV10-3 and TRBJ1-3, with D perhaps TRBD1 (5 bases). This CDR3 comprises 14 residues. Germline V gene lookup returns CDR1 ENHRY and CDR2 SYGVKD. V was pared by 6 bases and J by 0 bases, with 9 bases between. DNA for the CDR3: TGTGCCATCAGCAGGGAGGGCTCTGGAAACACCATATATTTT. Its protein is CAISREGSGNTIYF.

The chain joins TRBV6-1 to TRBJ2-1; 10 bases are a match to TRBD1. CDR3 length equals 15 residues. CDR1 is MNHNS, CDR2 SASEGT, per germline. After removal of 4 bases from V and 8 bases from J, the junction contained 8 bases not matched to a gene. The CDR3 DNA follows: TGTGCCAGCAGTGGGAGGGACAGGGGAAGCGATGAGCAGTTCTTC. Amino acids: CASSGRDRGSDEQFF.

The chain links TRBV28 to TRBJ1-1, with 9 nucleotides matching TRBD1. Germline assignment: CDR1 MDHEN and CDR2 SYDVKM. The CDR3 consists of 13 residues. Trimming took 7 bases from V and 6 from J; bases not matched to a gene: 6. CDR3 sequence: CASKLGQGPEAFF. CDR3 bases: TGTGCCAGCAAATTGGGACAGGGTCCTGAAGCTTTCTTT. The complete variable domain, with remaining parts taken from reference TRBV28 and TRBJ1-1, reads DVKVTQSSRYLVKRTGEKVFLECVQDMDHENMFWYRQDPGLGLRLIYFSYDVKMKEKGDIPEGYSVSREKKERFSLILESASTNQTSMYLCASKLGQGPEAFFGQGTRLTVV.

The rearrangement links TRBV19 to TRBJ2-6, with 11 bases fitting TRBD1. V was pared by 4 bases and J by 1 base, with 6 bases of the junction left unmatched. Germline V gives CDR1 LNHDA, CDR2 SQIVND (reference sequence). CDR3 length: 18 amino acids. DNA for the CDR3: TGTGCCAGTAGTACATCCGGGACAGGGGGATCTGGGGCCAACGTCCTGACTTTC. It translates to CASSTSGTGGSGANVLTF.

This clone was detected a few times. This chain connects TRBV4-2 to TRBJ2-1; 7 nucleotides align to TRBD2. This CDR3 comprises 16 residues. J was trimmed by 1 base and V by 3 bases; bases with no gene match: 6. Per germline, CDR1 LGHNA and CDR2 YNFKEQ. CDR3 loop: CASSQRTRGSYNEQFF. In DNA, the CDR3 is TGTGCCAGCAGCCAGCGGACTAGAGGTTCCTACAATGAGCAGTTCTTC.

This clone showed up just once. The J gene is TRBJ2-2, the V gene TRBV10-1, with 9 positions matching TRBD1. CDR1 WNHNN and CDR2 SYGVQD come from the germline V gene (reference sequence). J gave up 3 bases and V 6 bases, and 14 bases lay outside the gene matches. The CDR3 extends over 18 amino acids. CDR3 protein: CASRPRDRVGFDTGELFF. In DNA form, the CDR3 reads TGCGCCAGCAGACCCCGGGACAGGGTGGGGTTCGACACCGGGGAGCTGTTTTTT.

CDR3 DNA sequence: TGCGCCAGCAGCTTGCGGCTGTCGGGGACAGGGACCTACGAGCAGTACTTC. Its translation is CASSLRLSGTGTYEQYF. The chain combines TRBV5-1 with TRBJ2-7; 9 bases align to TRBD1. Losses at the gene ends were 1 base for V and 2 bases for J; bases not matched to a gene: 10. Germline V gene data show CDR1 as SGHRS and CDR2 as YFSETQ. CDR3 length: 17 residues.

DNA of the CDR3: TGCAGCGGCTCATGGGACACCGCTAGCACAGATACGCAGTATTTT. Amino acid sequence: CSGSWDTASTDTQYF. This chain links TRBV29-1 with TRBJ2-3; a possible D gene is TRBD1 (6 bases). This CDR3 contains 15 residues. V lost 7 bases, J lost 0 bases, and 17 bases lay in between. Germline CDR1 reads SQVTM; CDR2 reads ANQGSEA.

V usage is TRBV4-3 and J usage is TRBJ2-5, with no clear D. V gave up 0 bases and J gave up 3 bases, with 5 bases separating them. The CDR3 runs 13 residues. The germline CDR1 and CDR2 sequences are LGHNA and YSLEER. The CDR3 spells CASSQDFEETQYF. CDR3 sequence (DNA): TGCGCCAGCAGCCAAGATTTCGAAGAGACCCAGTACTTC.

The table lists this clone with a few counts. V is TRBV30 and J is TRBJ2-7, with 9 nucleotides matching TRBD1. This CDR3 region has 15 residues. The V gene end was trimmed by 1 base and the J gene end by 2 bases; junction bases not matched to a gene: 6. Looked up from germline, CDR1 is GTSNPN and CDR2 is SVGIG (reference sequence). The chain's CDR3 is CAWSARQGVTYEQYF. In nucleotides, the CDR3 is TGTGCCTGGAGTGCCCGACAGGGGGTCACCTACGAGCAGTACTTC.

This clone was seen more than once but under ten times. CDR3 sequence: CASSSHLAVAYEQYF. The CDR3 DNA reads TGTGCCAGCAGCTCCCATCTAGCGGTCGCCTACGAGCAGTACTTC. The chain combines TRBV7-2 with TRBJ2-7; 7 nucleotides line up with TRBD2. This CDR3 is 15 amino acids long. Germline V lookup: CDR1 SGHTA, CDR2 FQGNSA. V lost 4 bases, J lost 2 bases, and 8 bases stayed unmatched.

The chain carries TRBV30 and TRBJ1-4, with a weak D call TRBD1 (5 bases). The germline gives CDR1 GTSNPN, CDR2 SVGIG (reference sequence). This CDR3 has 18 residues. The V end was cut by 3 bases, the J end by 4 bases, with 24 bases between. The CDR3 bases are TGTGCCTGGAGATTCCCCGTCCCCTCACAGGCCGATAATGAAAAACTGTTTTTT. Translated, it gives CAWRFPVPSQADNEKLFF.